These 9 T cell receptor beta chains share one sample of origin, sequenced in a study of graft-versus-host responses after intestinal transplantation. Assay used: immunoSEQ multiplex PCR; TCRdb lists only in-frame clones, some missing. The sample comprises under 55,000 clones, more than 85% of which are singletons, and roughly 4.5% rests with the top ten. Sequenced here: PBMCs, sampled 524 days after transplant. These TCRs come from a human patient who received an intestinal transplant, so some T cells may come from the graft donor.

J is TRBJ2-4 and V is TRBV5-1, with D possibly TRBD2 on 5 matching bases. The CDR3 is 19 residues long. V was clipped by 2 bases and J by 1 base, with 22 bases between them. Germline V gene sequence: CDR1 SGHRS, CDR2 YFSETQ. The CDR3 coding sequence is TGCGCCAGCAGCTTAAAAGAAGCAGGAGGATTTTCGGCCAAAAACATTCAGTACTTC. Amino acids: CASSLKEAGGFSAKNIQYF.

V usage is TRBV7-2 and J usage is TRBJ2-1; 10 positions match TRBD2. The CDR3 contains 17 residues. The trim removed 1 base at V and 4 bases at J, leaving 7 bases unmatched. CDR1 is SGHTA and CDR2 is FQGNSA in the germline V gene. The CDR3 DNA follows: TGTGCCAGCAGCTTAGTGGCGGTAGCGGGAGGTTACAATGAGCAGTTCTTC. This encodes CASSLVAVAGGYNEQFF.

The rearrangement uses TRBV27 and TRBJ1-5, with D uncertain. Trimming took off 4 bases at V and 3 bases at J, with 10 bases between the two ends. There are 14 residues in the CDR3. Germline values: CDR1 MNHEY, CDR2 SMNVEV (reference sequence). The CDR3 region has the DNA TGTGCCAGCAGTTGGCGGGGTTTCAATCAGCCCCAGCATTTT. Protein sequence: CASSWRGFNQPQHF.

This clone was counted a few times. V gene TRBV5-6 combines with J gene TRBJ2-7, with unresolved D. V was shortened by 2 bases and J by 2 bases, with 8 bases between the two germline ends. CDR3 size: 13 residues. Germline CDR1 SGHDT, CDR2 YYEEEE. The CDR3 is CASSFYSAYEQYF. The CDR3, as DNA: TGTGCCAGCAGCTTCTACAGCGCCTACGAGCAGTACTTC.

The chain carries TRBV5-1 and TRBJ1-1; D may be TRBD1 (6 bases). V was pared by 2 bases and J by 4 bases, with 21 bases between. This CDR3 region has 17 residues. Germline V gene data show CDR1 as SGHRS and CDR2 as YFSETQ. The CDR3 spells CASSLNPSSRGITEAFF. The CDR3 bases are TGCGCCAGCAGCTTAAATCCCAGTTCTAGGGGGATCACTGAAGCTTTCTTT. Using reference TRBV5-1 and TRBJ1-1 for the parts outside the CDR3, the full variable domain is KAGVTQTPRYLIKTRGQQVTLSCSPISGHRSVSWYQQTPGQGLQFLFEYFSETQRNKGNFPGRFSGRQFSNSRSEMNVSTLELGDSALYLCASSLNPSSRGITEAFFGQGTRLTVV.

V and J are TRBV9 and TRBJ1-1, with a possible D match to TRBD1 (5 bases). Germline values: CDR1 SGDLS, CDR2 YYNGEE. The V and J ends lost 5 bases and 3 bases respectively, with 11 bases between them. The CDR3 runs to 13 residues. Written as DNA, the CDR3 is TGTGCCAGCAGTACGGAGGGGCACACTGAAGCTTTCTTT. Its protein is CASSTEGHTEAFF.

The chain is built from TRBV7-4 and TRBJ1-4, with no clear D. This CDR3 contains 15 residues. Trimming shortened V by 5 bases and J by 1 base, and 11 bases separated the two germline ends. CDR1 is SGHVT, CDR2 SQSDAQ, per germline. The CDR3 nucleotides read TGTGCCAGCAGCCTAGGTGCTCTAACTAATGAAAAACTGTTTTTT. Its translation: CASSLGALTNEKLFF.

V usage is TRBV7-9 and J usage is TRBJ1-1; 9 nucleotides align to TRBD1. The germline V gene encodes CDR1 SEHNR and CDR2 FQNEAQ (reference sequence). The CDR3 is made up of 16 amino acids. The V segment lost 1 base and the J segment 6 bases; nucleotides outside the gene matches: 9. CDR3 nucleotides: TGTGCCAGCAGCTTAGGGAATCCGGGACAGGGCGCTGAAGCTTTCTTT. It encodes CASSLGNPGQGAEAFF.

The table lists this clone with a count of one. This chain joins TRBV7-9 and TRBJ1-4, with TRBD1 matching 7 bases. Germline V lookup: CDR1 SEHNR, CDR2 FQNEAQ (reference sequence). V gave up 5 bases and J gave up 4 bases; unmatched junction bases: 10. The length of the CDR3 is 16 residues. The CDR3 DNA reads as TGTGCCAGCAGCCCTGCAACGGGACAGTATAATGAAAAACTGTTTTTT. This sequence encodes CASSPATGQYNEKLFF. Variable domain in full (rest from reference TRBV7-9 and TRBJ1-4): DTGVSQNPRHKITKRGQNVTFRCDPISEHNRLYWYRQTLGQGPEFLTYFQNEAQLEKSRLLSDRFSAERPKGSFSTLEIQRTEQGDSAMYLCASSPATGQYNEKLFFGSGTQLSVL.